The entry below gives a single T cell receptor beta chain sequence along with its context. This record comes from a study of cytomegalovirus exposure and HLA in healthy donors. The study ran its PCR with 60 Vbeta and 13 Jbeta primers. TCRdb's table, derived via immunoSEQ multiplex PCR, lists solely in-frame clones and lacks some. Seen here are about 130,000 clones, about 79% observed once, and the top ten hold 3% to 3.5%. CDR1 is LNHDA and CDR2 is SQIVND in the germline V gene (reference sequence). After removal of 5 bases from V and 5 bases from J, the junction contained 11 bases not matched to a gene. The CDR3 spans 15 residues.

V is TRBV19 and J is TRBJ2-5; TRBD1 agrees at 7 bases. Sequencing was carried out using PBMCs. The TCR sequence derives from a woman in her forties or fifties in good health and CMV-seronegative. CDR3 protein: CASSLGQAPRETQYF. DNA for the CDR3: TGTGCCAGTAGTCTCGGACAGGCCCCGAGGGAGACCCAGTACTTC. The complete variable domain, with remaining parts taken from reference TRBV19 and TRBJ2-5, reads DGGITQSPKYLFRKEGQNVTLSCEQNLNHDAMYWYRQDPGQGLRLIYYSQIVNDFQKGDIAEGYSVSREKKESFPLTVTSAQKNPTAFYLCASSLGQAPRETQYFGPGTRLLVL.